These 8 T cell receptor beta chains were sequenced from one sample in a study of shared clonotypes between healthy human individuals. Measured with immunoSEQ multiplex PCR; TCRdb has only the in-frame clones, and not every one. The sample contains about 1.1 million clones, about 80% of which appear only once. The sequenced sample consisted of memory CD4+ T cells from PBMCs. Subset in this sample: CD45RA-negative fraction. The source is a young man in good health. Some clones in this sample may be carry-over from other donors' samples.

The chain recombines TRBV7-7 with TRBJ2-1, with 13 bases that match TRBD2. The CDR3 extends over 16 amino acids. The germline CDR1 and CDR2 sequences are SSHAT and FNYEAQ (reference sequence). With 2 bases clipped from V and 10 bases from J, the junction kept 8 bases outside the gene matches. This chain's CDR3 is CASSLLGLAGETEQFF. The CDR3 DNA sequence: TGTGCCAGCAGCTTATTAGGACTAGCGGGAGAAACCGAGCAGTTCTTC. The complete variable domain, with remaining parts taken from reference TRBV7-7 and TRBJ2-1, reads GAGVSQSPRYKVTKRGQDVTLRCDPISSHATLYWYQQALGQGPEFLTYFNYEAQPDKSGLPSDRFSAERPEGSISTLTIQRTEQRDSAMYRCASSLLGLAGETEQFFGPGTRLTVL.

This clone was seen once. V gene TRBV7-3 combines with J gene TRBJ2-3, with 11 bases identical to TRBD2. Trimming removed 5 bases from V and 4 bases from J; junction bases left unmatched: 2. From germline, CDR1 is SGHTA and CDR2 FQGTGA. This CDR3 has 14 amino acids. CDR3 region: CASSQGLAADTQYF. The CDR3 DNA sequence: TGTGCCAGCAGCCAGGGACTAGCGGCAGATACGCAGTATTTT.

The rearrangement links TRBV19 to TRBJ1-5; TRBD1 matches at 9 bases. J gave up 0 bases and V 5 bases, and 8 bases lay outside the gene matches. The CDR3 extends over 17 amino acids. Looked up from germline, CDR1 is LNHDA and CDR2 is SQIVND (reference sequence). This CDR3 reads CASSHDRGVDSNQPQHF. The CDR3 nucleotides read TGTGCCAGTAGTCACGACAGGGGGGTGGATAGCAATCAGCCCCAGCATTTT.

The V gene is TRBV2, the J gene TRBJ2-3; TRBD1 matches at 9 bases. This CDR3 has 14 residues. Germline trimming cut 8 bases from V and 1 base from J; bases unmatched to any gene: 4. Germline V CDR1 and CDR2: SNHLY, FYNNEI. Here the CDR3 DNA reads TGTGCCAGCCGCCGGGACAGGGGCACAGATACGCAGTATTTT. Translation gives CASRRDRGTDTQYF.

This clone was seen a handful of times. Other DNA variants within this sample encode the same CDR3. The gene calls are TRBV15 and TRBJ1-1; 8 positions agree with TRBD1. Trimming cost V 1 base and J 1 base; bases outside gene matches: 2. The CDR3 totals 15 residues. Germline V gene lookup returns CDR1 LNHNV and CDR2 YYDKDF (reference sequence). The CDR3 loop reads CATSRAGTGNTEAFF. The CDR3 DNA follows: TGTGCCACCAGCAGAGCAGGGACAGGGAACACTGAAGCTTTCTTT.

This chain joins TRBV5-6 and TRBJ2-7, with D perhaps matching TRBD2 (5 bases). There are 14 residues in the CDR3. Trimming took off 0 bases at V and 4 bases at J, with 11 bases between the two ends. Germline-derived CDR1 and CDR2 are SGHDT and YYEEEE. CDR3 DNA: TGTGCCAGCAGCTTGGGGCGGCGGAGGTACGAGCAGTACTTC. Protein: CASSLGRRRYEQYF.

The rearrangement joins TRBV5-4 to TRBJ2-5; perhaps TRBD2 as D (5 bases). The CDR3 has 13 amino acids. V was trimmed by 7 bases and J by 3 bases, leaving 13 bases between them. Germline V gene data show CDR1 as SGHNT and CDR2 as YYREEE (reference sequence). The CDR3 region has the DNA TGTGCCAGCGGCGACCCCGGGAAAGAGACCCAGTACTTC. Protein sequence: CASGDPGKETQYF.

The chain links TRBV9 to TRBJ2-5; D is possibly TRBD2 (7 bases). Between the trimmed V and J ends, which lost 7 bases and 1 base, there was a span of 17 bases. Per germline, CDR1 SGDLS and CDR2 YYNGEE. CDR3 length equals 15 residues. In DNA form, the CDR3 reads TGTGCCAGCGGACGGCGGGGGCTTCCCCAAGAGACCCAGTACTTC. Translated, it gives CASGRRGLPQETQYF.